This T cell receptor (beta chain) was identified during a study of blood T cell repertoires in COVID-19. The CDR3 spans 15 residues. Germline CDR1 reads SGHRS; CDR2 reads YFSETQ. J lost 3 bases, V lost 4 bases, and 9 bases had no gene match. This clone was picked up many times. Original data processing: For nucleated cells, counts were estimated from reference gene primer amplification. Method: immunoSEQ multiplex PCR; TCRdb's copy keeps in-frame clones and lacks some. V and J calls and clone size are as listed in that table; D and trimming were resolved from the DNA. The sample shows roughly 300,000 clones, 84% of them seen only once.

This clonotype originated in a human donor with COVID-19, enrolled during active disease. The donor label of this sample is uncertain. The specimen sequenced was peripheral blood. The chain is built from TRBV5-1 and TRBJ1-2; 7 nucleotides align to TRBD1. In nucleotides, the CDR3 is TGCGCCAGCAGCCCTGAGATCAGGGGGGACTATGGCTACACCTTC. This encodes CASSPEIRGDYGYTF.